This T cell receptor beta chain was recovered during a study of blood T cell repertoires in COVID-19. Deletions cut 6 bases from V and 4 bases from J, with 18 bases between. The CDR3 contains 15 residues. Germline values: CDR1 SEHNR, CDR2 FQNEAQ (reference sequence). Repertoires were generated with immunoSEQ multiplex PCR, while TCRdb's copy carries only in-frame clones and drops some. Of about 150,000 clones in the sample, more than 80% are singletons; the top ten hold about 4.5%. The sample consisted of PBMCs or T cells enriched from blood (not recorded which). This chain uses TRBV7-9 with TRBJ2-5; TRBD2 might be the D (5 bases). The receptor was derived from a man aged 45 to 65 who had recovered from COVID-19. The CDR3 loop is CASRRGEANSETQYF. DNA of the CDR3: TGTGCCAGCAGACGGGGAGAGGCTAACTCAGAGACCCAGTACTTC.